The following is a T cell receptor (beta chain) sequence with its context. No cognate antigen has been identified for it. No quality values exist for individual bases; no much larger clone is one base distant. To separate naive from memory CD4+ T cells, cryopreserved PBMCs first underwent CD4 enrichment and then EasySep naive CD4+ T cell enrichment. For over nine days, some 95,000 sorted naive or memory CD4+ T cells were cultured together with CEF peptides and T cell-depleted PBMCs at a 1:1 ratio. Each peptide culture condition was generally run in triplicate replicate wells. PBMCs were isolated from leukapheresis product or whole blood by Ficoll-Paque PLUS gradient centrifugation. PBMCs were either used fresh in the expansion assay or cryopreserved at -140 degrees C. The QIAamp Micro DNA Kit was used to extract genomic DNA from the CD4+ T cells. The sample originates from a study of CD4 T cells in relation to SARS-CoV-2 and coronaviruses listed by TCRdb under 2021. Context from the whole study: The ViraFEST assay cultured PBMCs with antigen for under 13 days, then sequenced TCR beta CDR3s to find antigen-specific clonal expansions. Across all 12 patients in the convalescent cohort, the median age was 38.5 years, with a range of roughly 21 to 80 years. Of the 12 convalescent patients, 8 were male and 4 were female, and two of the subjects were Hispanic. Patient-derived lymphoblastoid cell lines were used to map the HLA restriction of shared crossreactive spike epitopes. Memory CD4+ T cell crossreactivity between SARS-CoV-2 and common cold coronavirus spike proteins was assessed at the TCR clonotype level in the study. The Adaptive Biotechnologies TCR-sequencing kit was used to sequence samples from three pre-COVID donors and the naive versus memory experiments, whereas other data were Illumina-based. Expansion assays from other donors in the study were sequenced with a different, Illumina-based TCR-beta assay. Study-wide conclusions, independent of this receptor: The study was constrained by small numbers of patients and of tested TCRs. Approximately 61% of donors had memory CD4+ clonotypes that crossrecognized SARS-CoV-2 and at least one common cold coronavirus spike. Compared with monoreactive clones, crossreactive clones had significantly weaker SARS-CoV-2-driven expansion, a result consistent with antigenic imprinting. Naive versus memory sequencing indicated the assay detects memory recall responses rather than primary responses primed during culture. No donor contributed both pre-pandemic and post-infection samples, which limited tracing the source of pre-existing responses. Since the crossreactivity analysis centred on spike protein, crossreactivity against other viral proteins was not assessed.

Survey-level immunoSEQ TCR-beta sequencing was performed on DNA from CEF-cultured naive and memory CD4+ T cells. The study's own analysis went as follows. During preprocessing, nonproductive sequences were removed, along with CDR3s that did not begin with C, did not end with F or W, or were shorter than 7 amino acids. Antigen-specific clonotypes were called with the MANAFEST web app on the basis of expansion relative to the reference and to other culture wells. To be counted as positive, a clone had to show significant expansion compared with the reference culture, at an FDR below 0.05, in 2 of 3 replicate wells. For a clone to be considered positive, significant expansion relative to all other tandem wells and an odds ratio above 5 were also required. Cultured and uncultured naive and memory CD4+ repertoires were searched for CDR3s previously identified as spike- and CEF-reactive. Pairwise Levenshtein distance, computed with the stringdist R package after three terminal residues were trimmed from each end, was used as the measure of CDR3 homology. This is the immuneACCESS table as TCRdb keeps it, with only in-frame sequences that have V and J called. A part of the clones is gone; compared with another copy, unresolved V genes explain less than half, and the rest is unexplained. V, J and clone size are taken as reported in that table, and D and trimming were inferred from the DNA itself. Present in this sample are 38,000 or so clones, roughly 80% of which were seen just once. The top ten hold about a fifth of the sample.

CDR1 is given as SGHRS and CDR2 as YFSETQ, both from the germline V gene. V and J are truncated by 3 bases and 5 bases respectively, leaving an intervening sequence of 14 bases. There are 14 amino acids in the CDR3, from cysteine to phenylalanine inclusive. Kept here is only the CDR3 DNA, which spans 42 bases and is read in frame from base 1. The sequence joins TRBV5-1 to TRBJ2-5; the D gene cannot be named for sure. The source of this sequence is an adult with COVID-19. Sequenced material: memory CD4+ T cells from PBMCs, cultured in vitro. According to the study, the label for this sample's cell subset or site signals: memory (non-naive) CD4+ T cells. CDR3 region: CASSWGQRRETQYF. The nucleotide sequence reads TGCGCCAGCAGCTGGGGTCAGCGCAGGGAGACCCAGTACTTC. Reference TRBV5-1 and TRBJ2-5 proteins supply the regions before and after the CDR3; the full variable domain is: KAGVTQTPRYLIKTRGQQVTLSCSPISGHRSVSWYQQTPGQGLQFLFEYFSETQRNKGNFPGRFSGRQFSNSRSEMNVSTLELGDSALYLCASSWGQRRETQYFGPGTRLLVL.